These 14 T cell receptor beta chains share one sample of origin, sequenced in a study of T cells in localized non-small cell lung cancer. Sequenced by immunoSEQ multiplex PCR; TCRdb stores in-frame clones only, minus some. The sample yields fewer than 95,000 clones, roughly 93% seen once. The input for sequencing was PBMCs, taken before any cancer treatment. These receptors originate from a woman aged 40-69 years with stage II squamous cell lung carcinoma.

This rearrangement joins TRBV30 to TRBJ1-3; D call uncertain. Germline V gene lookup returns CDR1 GTSNPN and CDR2 SVGIG (reference sequence). This CDR3 contains 15 residues. With 0 bases removed from V and 0 bases from J, the gap between germline ends came to 9 bases. CDR3 in DNA: TGTGCCTGGAGTGTACGGGCACACTCTGGAAACACCATATATTTT. It specifies CAWSVRAHSGNTIYF.

This clone was picked up one time. This chain joins TRBV4-1 and TRBJ2-7; D remains ambiguous. Germline CDR1 is MGHRA and CDR2 is YSYEKL. The CDR3 is 13 amino acids. Trimming took off 5 bases at V and 3 bases at J, with 11 bases between the two ends. CDR3 in amino acids: CASSSTEHYEQYF. The CDR3 DNA reads as TGCGCCAGCAGCAGTACCGAGCACTACGAGCAGTACTTC.

This chain joins TRBV18 and TRBJ1-4; D perhaps matches TRBD1 (5 bases). The CDR3 consists of 13 residues. The germline CDR1 and CDR2 sequences are KGHSH and LQKENI. Trimming shortened V by 3 bases and J by 8 bases, and 10 bases separated the two germline ends. Here the CDR3 DNA reads TGTGCCAGCTCACCGACAGAAAGGGAAAAACTGTTTTTT. As protein: CASSPTEREKLFF.

The genes are TRBV14 and TRBJ1-6, with D uncertain. The germline V gene has CDR1 SGHDN and CDR2 FVKESK. CDR3 size: 10 residues. V lost 1 base and J 14 bases, leaving 3 bases between the germline ends. Here the CDR3 reads CASSQGALHF. DNA of the CDR3: TGTGCCAGCAGCCAAGGGGCCCTCCACTTT. Variable domain in full (rest from reference TRBV14 and TRBJ1-6): EAGVTQFPSHSVIEKGQTVTLRCDPISGHDNLYWYRRVMGKEIKFLLHFVKESKQDESGMPNNRFLAERTGGTYSTLKVQPAELEDSGVYFCASSQGALHFGNGTRLTVT.

This clone appeared a single time. The chain has TRBV20-1 and TRBJ1-2; D ambiguous. Trimming took 6 bases from V and 8 from J, leaving 13 bases between them. The germline CDR1 and CDR2 sequences are DFQATT and SNEGSKA (reference sequence). The CDR3 has 11 residues. This chain's CDR3 is CSAPKGFGYTF. In DNA, the CDR3 is TGCAGTGCGCCTAAGGGTTTCGGCTACACCTTC.

This chain joins TRBV7-6 and TRBJ1-4; no clear D. The CDR3 sequence is 15 residues long. Germline CDR1 SGHVS, CDR2 FNYEAQ. V was pared by 6 bases and J by 5 bases, with 16 bases between. The CDR3 nucleotides read TGTGCCAGCAGACCCCTAGGCGGCAGAAATGAAAAACTGTTTTTT. This encodes CASRPLGGRNEKLFF.

The chain couples TRBV2 to TRBJ1-1; D is ambiguous. Germline CDR1 and CDR2: SNHLY and FYNNEI. The V end was cut by 3 bases, the J end by 0 bases, with 5 bases between. The CDR3 covers 13 residues. Written as DNA, the CDR3 is TGTGCCAGCAGTGACTTTATGAACACTGAAGCTTTCTTT. Protein: CASSDFMNTEAFF. Complete variable domain (other parts from reference TRBV2 and TRBJ1-1): EPEVTQTPSHQVTQMGQEVILRCVPISNHLYFYWYRQILGQKVEFLVSFYNNEISEKSEIFDDQFSVERPDGSNFTLKIRSTKLEDSAMYFCASSDFMNTEAFFGQGTRLTVV.

V gene TRBV6-1 combines with J gene TRBJ1-1, with a tentative D call TRBD1 (5 bases). V was pared by 1 base and J by 10 bases, with 16 bases between. Germline V CDR1 and CDR2: MNHNS, SASEGT. This CDR3 has 14 residues. DNA for the CDR3: TGTGCCAGCAGTGAAGGGACACAAGCCAGAGGAGCTTTCTTT. Protein: CASSEGTQARGAFF.

The rearrangement links TRBV4-2 to TRBJ2-7; 10 bases line up with TRBD2. CDR3 size: 14 residues. The J segment lost 4 bases and the V segment lost 11 bases, leaving 11 bases of the junction unmatched. Germline V gene lookup returns CDR1 LGHNA and CDR2 YNFKEQ. CDR3 in DNA: TGTGCCTCCTCCGGGGCTAGCGGGGGTTACGAGCAGTACTTC. This sequence encodes CASSGASGGYEQYF.

This chain joins TRBV11-2 and TRBJ2-6; maybe TRBD1 (5 bases). The CDR3 is 16 amino acids. The germline V gene has CDR1 SGHAT and CDR2 FQNNGV. V was pared by 6 bases and J by 4 bases, with 16 bases between. CDR3 bases: TGTGCCAGCAGGGCATTAAGGACACCGGGGGCCAACGTCCTGACTTTC. As protein: CASRALRTPGANVLTF.

The genes are TRBV19 and TRBJ1-1; no clear D. V was shortened by 5 bases and J by 0 bases, with 10 bases between the two germline ends. This CDR3 contains 14 residues. Looked up from germline, CDR1 is LNHDA and CDR2 is SQIVND (reference sequence). This CDR3 reads CASSAGQMNTEAFF. CDR3 DNA sequence: TGTGCCAGTAGTGCCGGTCAGATGAACACTGAAGCTTTCTTT.

J is TRBJ1-2 and V is TRBV10-3; TRBD1 agrees at 7 bases. The V and J ends lost 2 bases and 6 bases, in that order; junction bases with no gene match: 15. The CDR3 runs to 17 residues. Germline CDR1 and CDR2: ENHRY and SYGVKD. CDR3 sequence: CAISEKQGLLTGNGYTF. In nucleotides, the CDR3 is TGTGCCATCAGTGAGAAACAGGGGCTCCTCACAGGGAATGGCTACACCTTC.

The chain couples TRBV28 to TRBJ1-1; D gene ambiguous. The CDR3 covers 13 residues. V was cut by 0 bases and J by 1 base, with 3 bases left in between. Looked up from germline, CDR1 is MDHEN and CDR2 is SYDVKM. The CDR3 protein is CASSLWQNTEAFF. Here the CDR3 DNA reads TGTGCCAGCAGTTTATGGCAGAACACTGAAGCTTTCTTT.

The chain carries TRBV7-9 and TRBJ2-3; D gene uncertain. Trimming removed 2 bases at V and 1 base at J, with 7 bases between. This CDR3 has 14 residues. Per the germline V gene, CDR1 is SEHNR and CDR2 is FQNEAQ (reference sequence). CDR3 coding DNA: TGTGCCAGCAGCTTAAACAGTGGCACAGATACGCAGTATTTT. Encoded protein: CASSLNSGTDTQYF.